This TCR beta chain is from a study of cytomegalovirus exposure and HLA in healthy donors. TCRdb keeps only in-frame clones here, not all; method: immunoSEQ multiplex PCR. The table includes approximately 110,000 clones, around 94% detected once. The CDR3 totals 16 residues. CDR1 is MRHNA and CDR2 is SNTAGT in the germline V gene. The junction had 6 bases not matched to a gene; V was cut back by 0 bases and J by 7 bases. The chain has TRBV6-4 and TRBJ2-1, with 10 bases that match TRBD1. The sequenced sample was PBMCs. This TCR derives from a woman between 18 and 30 years old in good health and CMV-seronegative. The CDR3: CASSDSGTGVSNEQFF. In DNA, the CDR3 is TGTGCCAGCAGTGACTCCGGGACAGGGGTCTCGAATGAGCAGTTCTTC.